These 9 T cell receptor beta chains were sequenced from one sample in a study of early T cells in non-severe SARS-CoV-2 infection. TCRdb called the 5' RACE reads again in MiXCR, with one record for every CDR3 protein. Of more than 20,000 distinct CDR3 sequences listed, about 5.2% are singletons. What was sequenced was whole blood. The receptors originated from an adult who was a healthcare worker with PCR-confirmed SARS-CoV-2 infection or an uninfected control (not recorded which).

This clonotype was counted ten times or more. The chain carries TRBV5-6 and TRBJ2-2; 9 nucleotides match TRBD1. CDR3 length: 15 residues. The V and J ends lost 4 bases and 3 bases, in that order; junction bases with no gene match: 4. The germline V gene encodes CDR1 SGHDT and CDR2 YYEEEE. The CDR3, as DNA: TGTGCCAGCAGCCCCGGGACAGGGTACACCGGGGAGCTGTTTTTT. It yields the protein CASSPGTGYTGELFF.

This clonotype has at least ten counts. The rearrangement joins TRBV7-8 to TRBJ1-5, with D perhaps TRBD1 (5 bases). Trimming took off 5 bases at V and 2 bases at J, with 13 bases between the two ends. The CDR3 length is 15 residues. Germline values: CDR1 SGHVS, CDR2 FQNEAQ. Here the CDR3 DNA reads TGTGCCAGCAGCCCGCGGGACTTCGGCAATCAGCCCCAGCATTTT. This gives the protein CASSPRDFGNQPQHF.

The rearrangement joins TRBV6-5 to TRBJ2-5, with unresolved D. This CDR3 spans 14 amino acids. V lost 6 bases and J lost 4, with 15 bases in between. In germline, CDR1 is MNHEY, CDR2 SVGAGI. The chain's CDR3 is CASSHPESSETQYF. The CDR3 coding sequence is TGTGCCAGCAGCCACCCTGAATCGTCAGAGACCCAGTACTTC.

This clonotype appeared many times. V and J are TRBV5-5 and TRBJ1-5, with unresolved D. Germline CDR1 SGHKS, CDR2 YYEKEE (reference sequence). This CDR3 is 17 amino acids long. The V end was cut by 1 base, the J end by 4 bases, with 18 bases between. The CDR3 nucleotides are TGTGCCAGCAGCTTGATCGTACCTGGGCAGAATAATCAGCCCCAGCATTTT. It yields the protein CASSLIVPGQNNQPQHF.

In its sample, this clonotype was seen many times. The J gene is TRBJ2-2, the V gene TRBV6-6; D perhaps matches TRBD1 (5 bases). Germline assignment: CDR1 MNHNY and CDR2 SVGAGI (reference sequence). Trimming took off 6 bases at V and 9 bases at J, with 11 bases between the two ends. The CDR3 has 12 residues. CDR3 coding DNA: TGTGCCAGCAGCCTAGGGGATTGGGAGCTGTTTTTT. As protein: CASSLGDWELFF.

In its sample, this clonotype was seen many times. The chain employs TRBV7-9 and TRBJ2-1, with TRBD1 matching 9 bases. The J segment lost 6 bases and the V segment lost 3 bases, leaving 0 bases of the junction unmatched. This CDR3 comprises 13 residues. Per the germline V gene, CDR1 is SEHNR and CDR2 is FQNEAQ (reference sequence). The CDR3 sequence: CASSLTGGNEQFF. The CDR3 DNA reads TGTGCCAGCAGCTTGACAGGGGGCAATGAGCAGTTCTTC.

This clonotype was observed at least ten times. The V and J genes are TRBV7-9 and TRBJ2-1, with D possibly matching TRBD2 (6 bases). The CDR3 loop spans 15 amino acids. The V end lost 3 bases, the J end lost 1 base, and 10 bases lay between the germline ends. Per the germline V gene, CDR1 is SEHNR and CDR2 is FQNEAQ (reference sequence). CDR3 in amino acids: CASSLEGRSYNEQFF. As DNA, the CDR3 is TGTGCCAGCAGCTTGGAGGGGAGGTCCTACAATGAGCAGTTCTTC. The variable domain in full, with the rest retrieved from reference TRBV7-9 and TRBJ2-1, is DTGVSQNPRHKITKRGQNVTFRCDPISEHNRLYWYRQTLGQGPEFLTYFQNEAQLEKSRLLSDRFSAERPKGSFSTLEIQRTEQGDSAMYLCASSLEGRSYNEQFFGPGTRLTVL.

This clonotype has ten or more counts. The chain recombines TRBV10-2 with TRBJ2-1; D is unclear. Trimming shortened V by 3 bases and J by 4 bases, and 10 bases separated the two germline ends. The CDR3 consists of 14 residues. Germline-derived CDR1 and CDR2 are WSHSY and SAAADI. CDR3 amino acids: CASSDRSGYNEQFF. In DNA, the CDR3 is TGCGCCAGCAGTGATCGGTCTGGTTACAATGAGCAGTTCTTC.

This clonotype was found many times. CDR3 sequence reads: CASSTDAVGQPQHF. As DNA, the CDR3 is TGTGCCAGCAGCACGGACGCTGTCGGTCAGCCCCAGCATTTT. This rearrangement joins TRBV12-3 or TRBV12-4 to TRBJ1-5; D is unresolved. The ends were cut back, 6 bases at V and 6 bases at J, with 15 bases in the middle. The CDR3 contains 14 residues.